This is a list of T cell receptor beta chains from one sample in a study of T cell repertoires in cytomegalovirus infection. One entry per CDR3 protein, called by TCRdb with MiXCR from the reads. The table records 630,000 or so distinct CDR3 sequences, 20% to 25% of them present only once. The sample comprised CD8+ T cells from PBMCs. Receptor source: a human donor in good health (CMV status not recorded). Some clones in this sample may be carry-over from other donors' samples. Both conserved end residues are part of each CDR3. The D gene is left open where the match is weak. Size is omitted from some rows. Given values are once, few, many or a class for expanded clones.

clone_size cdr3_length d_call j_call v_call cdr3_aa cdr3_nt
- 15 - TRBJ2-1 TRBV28 CASSLAGQDYNEQFF TGTGCCAGCAGTTTAGCGGGGCAAGACTACAATGAGCAGTTCTTC
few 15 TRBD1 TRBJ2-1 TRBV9 CASSVVGTGTNEQFF TGTGCCAGCAGCGTAGTAGGGACAGGGACGAATGAGCAGTTCTTC
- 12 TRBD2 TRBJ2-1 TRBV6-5 CASSPLRGGQFF TGTGCCAGCAGCCCTCTTCGGGGGGGGCAGTTCTTC
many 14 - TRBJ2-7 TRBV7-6 CASSLDGPSYEQYF TGTGCCAGCAGCTTGGACGGACCATCCTACGAGCAGTACTTC
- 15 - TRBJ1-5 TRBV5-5 CASSSLKGPGQPQHF TGTGCCAGCAGCAGCTTGAAGGGCCCAGGGCAGCCCCAGCATTTT
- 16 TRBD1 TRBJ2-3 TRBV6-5 CASSYRPGQGPDTQYF TGTGCCAGCAGTTACAGGCCGGGACAGGGTCCAGATACGCAGTATTTT
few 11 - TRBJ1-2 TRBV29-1 CSVEDVYGYTF TGCAGCGTTGAAGATGTCTATGGCTACACCTTC
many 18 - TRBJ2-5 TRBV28 CASSFPPTGITGRETQYF TGTGCCAGCAGTTTTCCCCCAACGGGGATCACCGGTAGAGAGACCCAGTACTTC
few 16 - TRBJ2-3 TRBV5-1 CASSSLTELPTDTQYF TGCGCCAGCAGCTCTCTGACAGAGCTTCCCACAGATACGCAGTATTTT
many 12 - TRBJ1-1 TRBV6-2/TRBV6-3 CASSWGNTEAFF TGTGCCAGCAGTTGGGGGAACACTGAAGCTTTCTTT
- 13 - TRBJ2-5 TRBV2 CASIGPGRETQYF TGTGCCAGCATCGGTCCCGGGAGAGAGACCCAGTACTTC
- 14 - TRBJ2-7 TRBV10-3 CAISEKQALHEQYF TGTGCCATCAGTGAGAAACAGGCGCTCCACGAGCAGTACTTC
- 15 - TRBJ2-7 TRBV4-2 CASSPRDSPTHEQYF TGTGCCAGCAGCCCGCGGGACTCCCCTACTCACGAGCAGTACTTC
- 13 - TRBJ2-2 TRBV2 CASLEGRTGELFF TGTGCCAGCTTAGAGGGGAGGACCGGGGAGCTGTTTTTT
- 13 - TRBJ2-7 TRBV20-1 CSAPVRRNLEQYF TGCAGTGCTCCGGTCCGAAGGAATCTCGAGCAGTACTTC
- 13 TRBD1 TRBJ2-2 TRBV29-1 CSVHDRVTGELFF TGCAGCGTCCACGACAGGGTGACCGGGGAGCTGTTTTTT
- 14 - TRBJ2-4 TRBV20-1 CSATSRGAQNIQYF TGCAGTGCTACTTCGAGGGGGGCCCAAAACATTCAGTACTTC
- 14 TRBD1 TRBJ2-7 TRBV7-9 CASSTGQGTHEQYF TGTGCCAGCAGCACCGGACAGGGTACCCACGAGCAGTACTTC
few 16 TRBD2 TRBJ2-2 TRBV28 CASSQPPGGRTGELFF TGTGCCAGCAGTCAACCCCCGGGGGGAAGGACCGGGGAGCTGTTTTTT
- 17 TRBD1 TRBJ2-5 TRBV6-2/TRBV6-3 CASSYSSGTGGPETQYF TGTGCCAGCAGTTACTCCTCCGGGACAGGGGGCCCAGAGACCCAGTACTTC
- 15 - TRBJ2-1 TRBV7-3 CVSSPPLGGLNEQFF TGTGTCAGCAGCCCACCCCTCGGGGGTCTCAATGAGCAGTTCTTC
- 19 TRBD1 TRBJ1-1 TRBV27 CASSRDRGPYNRLNTEAFF TGTGCCAGCAGCCGAGACAGGGGTCCATACAACCGATTGAACACTGAAGCTTTCTTT
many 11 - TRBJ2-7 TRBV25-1 CASSDRVEQYF TGTGCCAGCAGTGATAGGGTCGAGCAGTACTTC
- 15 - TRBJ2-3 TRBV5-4 CASSLRREFTDTQYF TGTGCCAGCAGCTTGAGGAGGGAATTCACGGATACGCAGTATTTT
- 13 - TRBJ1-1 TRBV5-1 CASRPPSNTEAFF TGCGCCAGCAGGCCACCTTCCAACACTGAAGCTTTCTTT
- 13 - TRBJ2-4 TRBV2 CASSAVPGNIQYF TGTGCCAGCAGTGCGGTTCCCGGAAACATTCAGTACTTC
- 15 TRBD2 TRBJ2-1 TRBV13 CASSLDPSGFNEQFF TGTGCCAGCAGCTTAGATCCTAGCGGGTTCAATGAGCAGTTCTTC
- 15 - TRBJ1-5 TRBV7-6 CASSRGGPSNQPQHF TGTGCCAGCAGCCGTGGAGGACCTAGCAATCAGCCCCAGCATTTT
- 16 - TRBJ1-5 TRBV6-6 CASSYSRRGGEQPQHF TGTGCCAGCAGTTACTCCCGACGCGGGGGCGAGCAGCCCCAGCATTTT
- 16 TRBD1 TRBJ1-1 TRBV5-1 CASSGMTGKMNTEAFF TGCGCCAGCAGCGGCATGACAGGGAAAATGAACACTGAAGCTTTCTTT
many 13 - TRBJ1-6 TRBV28 CASSRTGNSPLHF TGTGCCAGCAGTCGGACGGGAAATTCACCCCTCCACTTT